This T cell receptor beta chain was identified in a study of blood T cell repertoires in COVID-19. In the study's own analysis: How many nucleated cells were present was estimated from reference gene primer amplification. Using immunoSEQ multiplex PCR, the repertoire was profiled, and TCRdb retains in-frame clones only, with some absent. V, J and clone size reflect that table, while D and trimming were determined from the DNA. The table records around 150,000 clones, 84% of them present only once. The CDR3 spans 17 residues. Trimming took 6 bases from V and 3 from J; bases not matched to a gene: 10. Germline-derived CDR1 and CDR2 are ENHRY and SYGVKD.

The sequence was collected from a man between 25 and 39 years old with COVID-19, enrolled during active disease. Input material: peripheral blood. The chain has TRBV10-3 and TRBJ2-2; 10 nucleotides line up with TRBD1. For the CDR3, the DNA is TGTGCCATCAGAGGGACAGGGGAGGGGGACTACACCGGGGAGCTGTTTTTT. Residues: CAIRGTGEGDYTGELFF.